This T cell receptor beta chain was identified in a study of CD8 T cells in ankylosing spondylitis. Germline values: CDR1 SEHNR, CDR2 FQNEAQ (reference sequence). V lost 3 bases to trimming and J lost 3 bases, with 9 bases between them. This CDR3 spans 13 amino acids. Study-level findings and limits: Disease-associated clonotypes exhibited CD8+ identity and were relatively infrequent in peripheral blood. Seven to nine highly homologous variants formed a TCR beta motif that appeared characteristic of ankylosing spondylitis blood. Researchers reportedly found disease-linked clones significantly enriched in matched ankylosing spondylitis synovial fluid.

The TCR beta libraries were generated through quantitative 5'-RACE incorporating molecular barcodes. TCRdb called the 5' RACE reads again in MiXCR, with one record for every CDR3 protein. This sample has some 220,000 distinct CDR3 sequences, with around 6.6% found just once. This clonotype was counted at least ten times. Its antigen remains unknown. V gene TRBV7-9 combines with J gene TRBJ2-7; D gene ambiguous. The sequenced sample consisted of blood, either unsorted or a sorted T cell fraction (not recorded which). The clonotype was recovered from a male donor with ankylosing spondylitis. The CDR3 DNA reads as TGTGCCAGCAGCTTCCCAGGCGGCTACGAGCAGTACTTC. It codes for CASSFPGGYEQYF.